This TCR beta chain emerged from a study of T cells in Graves' hyperthyroidism and ophthalmopathy (dated by TCRdb to about 2019). Notes on the research overall: Peripheral blood was collected at initial diagnosis, before any treatment. The paper describes TCR Vbeta CDR3 sequencing of 140 or so peripheral blood samples, made up of some 40 ophthalmopathy patients, some 80 hyperthyroidism patients and 17 progressor patients. The 100 discovery patients were divided at random into training and test sets in a 7:3 ratio. To identify distinguishing TCR V-J signatures, a discovery cohort of around 98 patients was used, comprising some 45 with Graves' ophthalmopathy and 55 to 65 with stable Graves' hyperthyroidism. Following sampling, methimazole starting at 30 mg daily was given to hyperthyroidism patients, and high-dose intravenous methylprednisolone was given to ophthalmopathy patients. Thyroid tissue and blood T-cell repertoires from six or seven Graves' hyperthyroidism patients were also compared in the study. Prospective prediction of ophthalmopathy was tested in an independent validation cohort consisting of 18 to 20 hyperthyroidism patients and some 17 patients who later progressed to ophthalmopathy. The study at large found these results: Most expanded thyroid clonotypes (frequency above 0.001) were also detected in blood, suggesting blood repertoires may reflect thyroid immune responses. In validation, the model predicted progression to ophthalmopathy with approximately 71% sensitivity and around 72% specificity, a median of 6.5 months before onset. Sample size was not statistically predetermined, and blinding of investigators to group allocation was not performed. A model built on a 13 V-J signature distinguished ophthalmopathy from stable hyperthyroidism, reaching roughly 88% sensitivity and around 81% specificity in cross-validation and 80%/75% in testing.

Only a few counts were recorded for this clonotype. Which antigen it targets is not known. Lacking the conserved final phenylalanine or tryptophan, this CDR3 likely reflects a read error. Trimming removed 6 bases from V and 5 bases from J, leaving 16 bases between the germline ends. Inclusive of both ends, the CDR3 amounts to 14 amino acids. Only the CDR3 DNA stays, 42 bases, in frame from base 1. CDR1 and CDR2 were assigned from the germline V gene as MDHEN and SYDVKM. Moderately to severely active disease, a Clinical Activity Score of at least 3, a NOSPECS grade of at least 4, and a duration under 3 months were present in ophthalmopathy patients. Patients with uncontrolled infections, other autoimmune diseases, pregnancy or lactation were excluded. Diagnoses were based on clinical symptoms, serum thyroxine and TRAb, thyroid ultrasound and orbital computed tomography. PBMCs were isolated from more than 8 ml of fresh peripheral blood by Ficoll-Paque density gradient centrifugation. Trizol reagent was used to extract total RNA, and RNA quality was then checked on an Agilent 2100 Bioanalyzer.

TCR beta CDR3 regions were amplified from RNA transcripts. The first round of RT-PCR for the TCR CDR3 was performed with the HTBI primer set and the Qiagen OneStep RT-PCR kit. Libraries were constructed in a second round of multiplex PCR, after which size selection and purification were performed. Sequencing of the libraries was done on an Illumina HiSeq2000 using paired-end 100 bp reads. Per the source publication's procedure: SOAPnuke was used to process the raw data, removing reads that contained adapters or uncalled bases, had a mean Phred below 15, or lacked an exact match to the constant primer or identifier. COPE v1.2.5 was used to merge the high-quality paired reads, and each unique nucleotide sequence was defined as a clonotype. MiTCR v1.1 was used to align clonotypes to the IMGT TRBV, TRBD and TRBJ reference segments. The analysis was restricted to V-J combinations with a frequency above 0.0001, which together covered 99% to 99.2% of the repertoires. A TCS score was defined as the ratio of F50 (clonal expansion) to E x V (chaos), with BLOSUM62-based TCRdist applied between CDR3 peptides within each V-J. Welch's t-statistics and random forest reduced fewer than 600 V-J features to under 15, which were used in a naive Bayes classifier (R e1071). TCRdb took the public reads, trimmed them with fastp at Q25, ran MiXCR for clone calling and kept in-frame beta chains. Each CDR3 protein appears once, grouped with its most common genes and DNA. The V and J calls were not made by the authors but by TCRdb's processing. The sample includes around 620,000 distinct CDR3 sequences, with approximately 15% observed a single time. The ten top clones hold roughly 6.9% of the sample.

This chain is built from TRBV28 and TRBJ1-2; TRBD1 is a weak D gene call, 5 bases matching. The specimen sequenced was blood. This TCR came from a woman aged 18-35 years with Graves' ophthalmopathy. The bases read TGTGCCAGCAGGCCAATGGGGGACCTTTATGGCTACACCCTC. This sequence encodes CASRPMGDLYGYTL.